This paragraph reports one TCR beta chain. Its cognate antigen has yet to be identified. Nothing much larger sits one base from this clone, and base qualities are not available. The sample comes from a study of blood T cell repertoires in COVID-19 (dated by TCRdb to 2018 to 2021). The study in broad terms: Samples covering the acute and convalescent phases of COVID-19 were provided by collaborators in the United States, Italy and Spain. The repertoires were released in a freely available public database meant as a resource for research on the immune response to SARS-CoV-2. Nearly every sample came with metadata listing a de-identified subject ID, COVID-19 status, age in years and sex. Samples came from the ongoing ImmuneRACE study (first 160 participants) plus 1,254 subjects from 6 global collaborators. The prospective study material was composed of cDNA or gDNA derived from T cells, B-cell-depleted T cells, or PBMCs. Subjects who had been exposed to COVID-19, were actively infected with it, or had recovered from it provided the deeply sampled blood TCRbeta repertoires that made up the dataset. HLA class I and class II types, where available, came from metadata supplied by the sample provider rather than from assay-based typing. Here is what the overall study found, with its caveats: How much clinical and demographic metadata was included differed by source and by participant, and the metadata was provided uncurated.

The immunoSEQ Assay, a bias-controlled multiplex PCR, was used to amplify TCRbeta CDR3 regions from genomic DNA. Under the source paper's analysis protocol: Nucleated cell counts per sample were estimated from amplification of reference gene primers within the assay. To quantify the absolute abundance of each unique TCRbeta CDR3 rearrangement, sequence reads were collapsed and filtered. For each sample, productive Simpson clonality was calculated by taking the square root of Simpson's diversity index across productive rearrangements. Here the immuneACCESS table is served through TCRdb, limited to in-frame sequences with V and J called. Missing clones are a known gap in these copies; in checked studies unresolved V genes cover under half, and the rest lacks a known reason. V and J calls and clone size are copied from that table; D and trimming were computed from the DNA. The sample profile shows 50,000 to 65,000 clones; about four fifths of them were found once. Of the sample, roughly a sixth falls within the top ten clones.

Looking up the germline V gene yields CDR1 SGHTA and CDR2 FQGNSA. V is shortened by 4 bases, J by 6 bases, and the region joining them spans 25 bases. Reading from cysteine to phenylalanine, the CDR3 counts 18 amino acids. Just the 54-base CDR3 DNA is kept, in frame starting at base 1. In Seattle, one collaborating source enrolled patients while the infection was active and tracked those patients longitudinally over the course of disease. Whole blood was collected in K2EDTA tubes by collaborating institutions according to the institutions' own protocols. For TCRbeta analysis, collaborators shipped samples as frozen whole blood, isolated PBMCs, or DNA extracted from either of those sample types.

This chain joins TRBV7-2 to TRBJ2-1; a tentative D match to TRBD2 spans 6 bases. The receptor comes from a man between 60 and 70 years old with COVID-19, enrolled during active disease. Material for sequencing was peripheral blood. The bases read TGTGCCAGCAGCTACTCCCGCGGTGGTGCGGGATGGTTCAATGAGCAGTTCTTC. This gives the protein CASSYSRGGAGWFNEQFF. Full variable domain (CDR3 extended with the reference TRBV7-2 and TRBJ2-1 proteins): GAGVSQSPSNKVTEKGKDVELRCDPISGHTALYWYRQSLGQGLEFLIYFQGNSAPDKSGLPSDRFSAERTGGSVSTLTIQRTQQEDSAVYLCASSYSRGGAGWFNEQFFGPGTRLTVL.